This note documents a single T cell receptor (beta chain) sequence. CDR1 is MNHNY and CDR2 is SVGAGI in the germline V gene (reference sequence). The ends were cut back, 8 bases at V and 0 bases at J, with 5 bases in the middle. This CDR3 has 13 amino acids. This sample was taken from a study of blood T cell repertoires in COVID-19. Study summary: Collection of acute and convalescent COVID-19 samples took place in the United States, Italy and Spain.

Clones were read by immunoSEQ multiplex PCR, and TCRdb kept only the in-frame ones, dropping some. The data contain about 50,000 clones, roughly 88% of them singletons. The receptor was derived from a human donor in a cohort sampled during active COVID-19. What was sequenced was peripheral blood. The rearrangement joins TRBV6-6 to TRBJ2-6, with D hard to call. This CDR3 is CASSVSGANVLTF. DNA of the CDR3: TGTGCCAGCTCAGTCTCTGGGGCCAACGTCCTGACTTTC.